This TCR beta chain was identified in a study of T cell responses to AZD1222 COVID-19 vaccine. Study at large: Pooled together were second doses at about 4 or about 12 weeks. Overall study findings and caveats: Repertoires were obtained only post-peak T cell response. Clonal diversity was possibly underestimated, and white British individuals and females predominated among donors. There were vaccine-associated CD4 TCRs across spike, dominant at 160-218 and 743-854.

The CDR3 extends over 13 amino acids. Trimming stripped 3 bases from V and 4 bases from J, with 10 bases between. Germline CDR1 and CDR2: DFQATT and SNEGSKA (reference sequence). Assay used: immunoSEQ multiplex PCR; TCRdb lists only in-frame clones, some missing. Found here are 120,000 to 150,000 clones, about 93% of them singletons; the top ten hold roughly 5%. Remarks on this clone: Antigen unknown.

Specimen: peripheral blood, collected on day 0 of AZD1222 vaccination. This clonotype was obtained from an adult in good health. The chain couples TRBV20-1 to TRBJ1-5; the D is unclear. CDR3 bases: TGCAGTGCTAGTGGCAGCCTTAATCAGCCCCAGCATTTT. It yields the protein CSASGSLNQPQHF.